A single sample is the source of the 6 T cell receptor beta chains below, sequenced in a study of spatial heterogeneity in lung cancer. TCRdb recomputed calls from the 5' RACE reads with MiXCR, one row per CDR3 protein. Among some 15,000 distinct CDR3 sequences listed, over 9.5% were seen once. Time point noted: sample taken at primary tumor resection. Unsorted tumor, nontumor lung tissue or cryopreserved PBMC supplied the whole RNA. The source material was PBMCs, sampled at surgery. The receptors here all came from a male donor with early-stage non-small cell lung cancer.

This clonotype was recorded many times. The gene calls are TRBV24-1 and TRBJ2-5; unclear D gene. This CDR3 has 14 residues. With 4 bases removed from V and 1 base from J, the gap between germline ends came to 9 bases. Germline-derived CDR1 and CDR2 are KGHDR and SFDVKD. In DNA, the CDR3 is TGTGCCACCAGTGACCCGACATTCCAAGAGACCCAGTACTTC. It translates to CATSDPTFQETQYF.

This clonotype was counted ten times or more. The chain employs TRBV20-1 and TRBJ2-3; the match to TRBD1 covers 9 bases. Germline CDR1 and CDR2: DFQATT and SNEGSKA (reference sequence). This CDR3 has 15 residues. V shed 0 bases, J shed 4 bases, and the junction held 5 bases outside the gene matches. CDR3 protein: CSARDGGQGPDTQYF. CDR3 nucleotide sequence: TGCAGTGCTAGAGATGGGGGACAGGGTCCAGATACGCAGTATTTT.

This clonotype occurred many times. CDR3 nucleotides: TGTGCCAGCAGTTCCCGCAGTGCGGAGCTGTTTTTT. Residues: CASSSRSAELFF. This chain joins TRBV6-2 or TRBV6-3 and TRBJ2-2; D remains ambiguous. The length of the CDR3 is 12 residues. CDR1 MNHEY and CDR2 SVGEGT come from the germline V gene. The V gene lost 4 bases and the J gene lost 10 bases, with 10 bases spanning the gap.

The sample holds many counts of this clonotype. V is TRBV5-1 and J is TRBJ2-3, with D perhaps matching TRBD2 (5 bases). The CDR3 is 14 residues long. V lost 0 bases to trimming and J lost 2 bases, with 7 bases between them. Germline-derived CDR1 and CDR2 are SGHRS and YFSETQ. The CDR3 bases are TGCGCCAGCAGCTTGGAGGGAGTCACAGATACGCAGTATTTT. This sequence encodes CASSLEGVTDTQYF.

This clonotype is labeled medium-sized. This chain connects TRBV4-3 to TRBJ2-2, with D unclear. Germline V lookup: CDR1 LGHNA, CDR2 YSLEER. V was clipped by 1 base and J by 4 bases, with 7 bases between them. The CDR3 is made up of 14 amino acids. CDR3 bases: TGCGCCAGCAGCCAAGGGCCCGTCACCGGGGAGCTGTTTTTT. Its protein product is CASSQGPVTGELFF.

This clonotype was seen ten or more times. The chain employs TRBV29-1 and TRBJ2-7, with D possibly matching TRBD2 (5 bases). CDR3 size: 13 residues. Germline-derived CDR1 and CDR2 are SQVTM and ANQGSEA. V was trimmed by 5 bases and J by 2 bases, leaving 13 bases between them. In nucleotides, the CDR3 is TGCAGCGTTTCCCCCCTCGGGGCCTACGAGCAGTACTTC. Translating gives CSVSPLGAYEQYF.